This T cell receptor beta chain was recovered during a study of T cell responses to AZD1222 COVID-19 vaccine. The table came from immunoSEQ multiplex PCR; TCRdb's copy has only in-frame clones and leaves some out. The data contain 130,000 to 150,000 clones, 86% of them singletons. The CDR3 sequence is 13 residues long. V lost 2 bases and J lost 3, with 5 bases in between. Per the germline V gene, CDR1 is LGHNA and CDR2 is YNFKEQ. The TCR comes from an adult who received the AZD1222 COVID-19 vaccine. The chain has TRBV4-2 and TRBJ2-1; D is unresolved. The specimen comprised peripheral blood, sampled 28 days after the second AZD1222 dose. This CDR3 is CASSQSDYNEQFF. CDR3 sequence (DNA): TGTGCCAGCAGCCAATCGGACTACAATGAGCAGTTCTTC.